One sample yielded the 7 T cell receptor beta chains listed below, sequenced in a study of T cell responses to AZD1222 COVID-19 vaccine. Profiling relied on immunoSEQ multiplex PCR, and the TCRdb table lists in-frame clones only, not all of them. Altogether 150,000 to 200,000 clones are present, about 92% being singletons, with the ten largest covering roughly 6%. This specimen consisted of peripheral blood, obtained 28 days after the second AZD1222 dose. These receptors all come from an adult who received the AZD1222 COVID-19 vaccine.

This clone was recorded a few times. CDR3 sequence (DNA): TGTGCCAGCAGCCCCGGACAGGAGTCCTTAGGTGGCTACACCTTC. Protein: CASSPGQESLGGYTF. V and J are TRBV5-6 and TRBJ1-2; 7 positions match TRBD1. This CDR3 spans 15 amino acids. CDR1 and CDR2 (germline): SGHDT, YYEEEE. V lost 4 bases to trimming and J lost 7 bases; unmatched junction nucleotides: 13.

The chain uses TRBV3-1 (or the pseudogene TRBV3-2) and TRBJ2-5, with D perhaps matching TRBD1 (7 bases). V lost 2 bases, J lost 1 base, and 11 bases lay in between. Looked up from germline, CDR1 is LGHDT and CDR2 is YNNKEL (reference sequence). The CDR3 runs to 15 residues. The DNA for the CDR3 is TGTGCCAGCAGCCAACAGGGGGGCCTCCAAGAGACCCAGTACTTC. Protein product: CASSQQGGLQETQYF.

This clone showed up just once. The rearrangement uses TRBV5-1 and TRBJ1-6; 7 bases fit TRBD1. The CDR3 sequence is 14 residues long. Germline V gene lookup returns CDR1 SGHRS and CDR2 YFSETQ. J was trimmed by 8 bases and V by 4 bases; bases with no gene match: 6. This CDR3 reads CASSHGQVDSPLHF. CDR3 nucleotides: TGCGCCAGCAGCCATGGACAGGTCGATTCACCCCTCCACTTT.

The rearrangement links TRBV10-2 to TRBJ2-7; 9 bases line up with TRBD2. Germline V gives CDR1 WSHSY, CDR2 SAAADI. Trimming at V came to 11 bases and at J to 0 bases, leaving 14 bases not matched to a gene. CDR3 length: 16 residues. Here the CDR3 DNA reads TGCGCCTCCAGGGGGGTTAGCGGGGGATTCTCCTACGAGCAGTACTTC. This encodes CASRGVSGGFSYEQYF.

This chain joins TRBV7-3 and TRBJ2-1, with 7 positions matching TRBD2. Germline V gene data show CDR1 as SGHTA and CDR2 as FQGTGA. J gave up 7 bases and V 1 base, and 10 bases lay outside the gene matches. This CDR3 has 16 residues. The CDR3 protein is CASSLISSGTGNEQFF. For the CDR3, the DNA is TGTGCCAGCAGCTTAATCTCTAGCGGAACGGGAAATGAGCAGTTCTTC.

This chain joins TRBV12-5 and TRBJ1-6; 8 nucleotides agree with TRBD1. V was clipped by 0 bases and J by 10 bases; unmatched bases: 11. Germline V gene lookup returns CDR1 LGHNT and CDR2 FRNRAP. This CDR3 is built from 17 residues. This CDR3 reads CASGLVDWTGRRSPLHF. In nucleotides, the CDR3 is TGTGCTAGTGGTTTGGTAGACTGGACAGGGAGGAGGTCACCCCTCCACTTT.

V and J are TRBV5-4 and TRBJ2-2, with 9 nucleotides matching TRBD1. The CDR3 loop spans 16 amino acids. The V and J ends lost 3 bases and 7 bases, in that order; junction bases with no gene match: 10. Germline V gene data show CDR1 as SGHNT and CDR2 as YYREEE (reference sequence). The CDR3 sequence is CASSSLNTGGNGELFF. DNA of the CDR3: TGTGCCAGCAGCTCCCTTAATACAGGGGGCAACGGGGAGCTGTTTTTT.